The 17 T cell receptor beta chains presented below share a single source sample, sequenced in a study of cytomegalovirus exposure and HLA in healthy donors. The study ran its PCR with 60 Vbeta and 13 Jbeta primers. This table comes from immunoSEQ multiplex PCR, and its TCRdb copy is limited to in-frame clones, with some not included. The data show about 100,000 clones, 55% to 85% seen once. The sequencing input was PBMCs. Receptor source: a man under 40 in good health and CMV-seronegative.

CDR3 coding DNA: TGTGCCAGCAGTGCCGGACTAGCGAAAGTCACAGATACGCAGTATTTT. Its translation is CASSAGLAKVTDTQYF. The chain couples TRBV6-6 to TRBJ2-3; 9 nucleotides agree with TRBD2. Trimming cost V 5 bases and J 2 bases; bases outside gene matches: 8. Germline V gives CDR1 MNHNY, CDR2 SVGAGI (reference sequence). This CDR3 is 16 amino acids long.

Here the CDR3 reads CASSPRLALTYEQYF. The CDR3 DNA reads as TGTGCCAGTAGTCCGCGACTAGCGTTGACCTACGAGCAGTACTTC. The chain couples TRBV19 to TRBJ2-7; 8 bases line up with TRBD2. Germline CDR1 reads LNHDA; CDR2 reads SQIVND (reference sequence). After removal of 5 bases from V and 2 bases from J, the junction contained 8 bases not matched to a gene. The CDR3 is 15 amino acids. The variable domain in full, completed from reference TRBV19 and TRBJ2-7, reads DGGITQSPKYLFRKEGQNVTLSCEQNLNHDAMYWYRQDPGQGLRLIYYSQIVNDFQKGDIAEGYSVSREKKESFPLTVTSAQKNPTAFYLCASSPRLALTYEQYFGPGTRLTVT.

In DNA, the CDR3 is TGTGCCAGCTCACTCGGTAGCGGCGCGACGCAGTATTTT. This codes for CASSLGSGATQYF. V and J are TRBV18 and TRBJ2-3; maybe TRBD2 (6 bases). The CDR3 consists of 13 residues. The germline V gene encodes CDR1 KGHSH and CDR2 LQKENI. V was trimmed by 4 bases and J by 9 bases, leaving 14 bases between them.

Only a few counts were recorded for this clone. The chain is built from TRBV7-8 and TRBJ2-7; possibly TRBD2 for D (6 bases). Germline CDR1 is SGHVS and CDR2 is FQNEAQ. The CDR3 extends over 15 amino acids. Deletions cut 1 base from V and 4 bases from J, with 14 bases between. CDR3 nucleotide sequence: TGTGCCAGCAGCTTAGTCGGGGGAGGAACTTACGAGCAGTACTTC. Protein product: CASSLVGGGTYEQYF.

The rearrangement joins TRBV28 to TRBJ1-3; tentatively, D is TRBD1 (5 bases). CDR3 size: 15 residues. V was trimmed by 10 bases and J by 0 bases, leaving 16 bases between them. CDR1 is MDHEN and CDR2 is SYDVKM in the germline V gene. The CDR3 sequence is CATSKRGSSGNTIYF. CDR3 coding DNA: TGTGCCACCTCCAAAAGGGGCAGCTCTGGAAACACCATATATTTT.

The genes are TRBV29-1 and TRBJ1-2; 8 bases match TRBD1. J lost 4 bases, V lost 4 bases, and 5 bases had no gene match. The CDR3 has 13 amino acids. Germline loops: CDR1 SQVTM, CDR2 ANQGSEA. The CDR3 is CSVGTGPSYGYTF. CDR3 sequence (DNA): TGCAGCGTTGGGACAGGGCCCTCCTATGGCTACACCTTC.

CDR3 in DNA: TGCGCCAGCAGCTCTCTCGGGACAGGTGTGGAGACCCAGTACTTC. Protein: CASSSLGTGVETQYF. The genes are TRBV5-1 and TRBJ2-5; 8 bases match TRBD1. V shed 3 bases, J shed 5 bases, and the junction held 9 bases outside the gene matches. This CDR3 comprises 15 residues. CDR1 is SGHRS, CDR2 YFSETQ, per germline.

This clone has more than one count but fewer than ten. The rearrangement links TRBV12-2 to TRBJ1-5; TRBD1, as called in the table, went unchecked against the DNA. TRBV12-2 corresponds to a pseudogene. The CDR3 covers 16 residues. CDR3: CASRLAGHSSNQPQHF. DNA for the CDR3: TGTGCAAGTCGCTTAGCGGGGCACTCAAGCAATCAGCCCCAGCATTTT.

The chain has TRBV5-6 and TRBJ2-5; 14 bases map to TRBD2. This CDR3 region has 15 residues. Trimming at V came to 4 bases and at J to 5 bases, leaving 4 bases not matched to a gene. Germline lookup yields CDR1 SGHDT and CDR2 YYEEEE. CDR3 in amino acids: CASSRGLAGVETQYF. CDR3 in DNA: TGTGCCAGCAGCAGGGGACTAGCGGGAGTTGAGACCCAGTACTTC. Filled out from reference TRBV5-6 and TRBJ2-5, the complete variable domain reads DAGVTQSPTHLIKTRGQQVTLRCSPKSGHDTVSWYQQALGQGPQFIFQYYEEEERQRGNFPDRFSGHQFPNYSSELNVNALLLGDSALYLCASSRGLAGVETQYFGPGTRLLVL.

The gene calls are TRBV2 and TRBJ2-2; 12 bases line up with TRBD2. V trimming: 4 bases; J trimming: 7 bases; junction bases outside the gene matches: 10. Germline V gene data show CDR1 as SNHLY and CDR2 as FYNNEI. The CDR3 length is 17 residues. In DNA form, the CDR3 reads TGTGCCAGCAGTGTAGGGAGACTAGCGGGAGTAATCGGGGAGCTGTTTTTT. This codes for CASSVGRLAGVIGELFF.

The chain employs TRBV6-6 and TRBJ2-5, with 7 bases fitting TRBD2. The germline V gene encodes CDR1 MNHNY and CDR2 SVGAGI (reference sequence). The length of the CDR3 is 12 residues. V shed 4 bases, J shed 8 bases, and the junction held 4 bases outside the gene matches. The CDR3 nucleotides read TGTGCCAGCAGTTCGACTAGCTTAACCCAGTACTTC. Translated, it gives CASSSTSLTQYF.

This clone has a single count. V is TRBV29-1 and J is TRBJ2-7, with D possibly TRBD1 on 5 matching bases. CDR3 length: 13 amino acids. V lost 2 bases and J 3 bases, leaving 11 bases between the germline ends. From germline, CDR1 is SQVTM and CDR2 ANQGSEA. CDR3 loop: CSVEFQGLYEQYF. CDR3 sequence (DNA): TGCAGCGTTGAATTCCAGGGTCTCTACGAGCAGTACTTC.

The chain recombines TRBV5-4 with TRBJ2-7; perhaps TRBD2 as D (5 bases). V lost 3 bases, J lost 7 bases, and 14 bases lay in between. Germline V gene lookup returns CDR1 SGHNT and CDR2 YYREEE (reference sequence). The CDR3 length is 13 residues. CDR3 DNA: TGTGCCAGCAGCTGGGTGGGGAGTGGGGAGCAGTACTTC. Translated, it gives CASSWVGSGEQYF.

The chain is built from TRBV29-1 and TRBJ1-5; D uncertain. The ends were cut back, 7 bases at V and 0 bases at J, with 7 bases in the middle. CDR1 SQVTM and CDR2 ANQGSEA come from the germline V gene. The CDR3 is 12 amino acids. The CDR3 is CSASHSNQPQHF. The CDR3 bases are TGCAGCGCGAGTCATAGCAATCAGCCCCAGCATTTT.

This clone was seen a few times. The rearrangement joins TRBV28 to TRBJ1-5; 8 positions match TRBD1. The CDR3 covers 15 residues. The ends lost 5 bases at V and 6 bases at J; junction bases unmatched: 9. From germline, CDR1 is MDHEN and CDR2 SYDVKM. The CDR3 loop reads CASSPPTGVGQPQHF. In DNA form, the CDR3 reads TGTGCCAGCAGTCCCCCGACAGGGGTGGGTCAGCCCCAGCATTTT.

The CDR3 spells CASSEVLSGANVLTF. CDR3 bases: TGTGCCAGCAGTGAAGTACTGTCTGGGGCCAACGTCCTGACTTTC. V and J are TRBV6-1 and TRBJ2-6, with unresolved D. CDR3 length: 15 residues. Trimming took off 1 base at V and 1 base at J, with 5 bases between the two ends. Germline V gives CDR1 MNHNS, CDR2 SASEGT.

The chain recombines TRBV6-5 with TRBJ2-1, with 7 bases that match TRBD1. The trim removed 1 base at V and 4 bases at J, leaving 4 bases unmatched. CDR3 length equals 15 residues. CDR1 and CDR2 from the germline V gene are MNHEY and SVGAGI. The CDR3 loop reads CASSYLQGTYNEQFF. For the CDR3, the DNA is TGTGCCAGCAGTTACTTACAGGGGACGTACAATGAGCAGTTCTTC.